Shown below are 18 T cell receptor beta chains from a single sample sequenced in a study of response to subunit inactivated influenza vaccine. In TCRdb, the RT-PCR reads were re-called with MiXCR into one record per CDR3 protein. The repertoire holds about 700,000 distinct CDR3 sequences, with approximately 13% as singletons. The sample in question was PBMCs from blood, obtained less than 15 days before vaccination. The receptors were gathered from a man between 50 and 59 years old who received an inactivated influenza vaccine.

This clonotype was observed a few times. The chain recombines TRBV18 with TRBJ2-7, with 9 positions matching TRBD1. This CDR3 region has 13 residues. CDR1 KGHSH and CDR2 LQKENI come from the germline V gene. V was pared by 6 bases and J by 6 bases, with 6 bases of the junction left unmatched. The CDR3 here is CASSPGTGPEQYF. As DNA, the CDR3 is TGTGCCAGCTCCCCCGGGACAGGGCCCGAGCAGTACTTC.

DNA for the CDR3: TGTGCCAGCAGCCCCTACGCGGGAGAAACAGATACGCAGTATTTT. Amino acid sequence: CASSPYAGETDTQYF. The chain has TRBV9 and TRBJ2-3; 7 nucleotides align to TRBD2. Germline V gene lookup returns CDR1 SGDLS and CDR2 YYNGEE. The V and J ends lost 4 bases and 3 bases, in that order; junction bases with no gene match: 8. CDR3 length: 15 amino acids.

The sample holds a few counts of this clonotype. V usage is TRBV6-1 and J usage is TRBJ2-7; 10 bases match TRBD2. Germline V gene sequence: CDR1 MNHNS, CDR2 SASEGT. The CDR3 has 14 residues. The trim removed 4 bases at V and 5 bases at J, leaving 5 bases unmatched. CDR3 amino acids: CASSGTSGVDEQYF. CDR3 DNA: TGTGCCAGCAGTGGAACTAGCGGGGTCGACGAGCAGTACTTC.

The rearrangement links TRBV5-6 to TRBJ2-7; 7 bases are shared with TRBD1. The CDR3 sequence is 15 residues long. Germline loops: CDR1 SGHDT, CDR2 YYEEEE. The V and J ends lost 3 bases and 7 bases, in that order; junction bases with no gene match: 13. CDR3 sequence (DNA): TGTGCCAGCAGCTACGCCGGGACAGCCATTCAGGAGCAGTACTTC. Translation: CASSYAGTAIQEQYF.

The table lists this clonotype with a few counts. This chain joins TRBV5-1 and TRBJ2-5, with D perhaps matching TRBD2 (6 bases). This CDR3 comprises 13 residues. The V end was cut by 8 bases, the J end by 2 bases, with 13 bases between. Germline CDR1 and CDR2: SGHRS and YFSETQ. The CDR3 protein is CASARGSQETQYF. The DNA for the CDR3 is TGCGCCAGTGCGCGGGGTTCGCAAGAGACCCAGTACTTC.

The chain combines TRBV28 with TRBJ2-5; D possibly corresponds to TRBD1 (6 bases). The CDR3 has 13 amino acids. V lost 10 bases and J lost 2, with 14 bases in between. Per germline, CDR1 MDHEN and CDR2 SYDVKM. Here the CDR3 reads CATAPGQQETQYF. The CDR3 DNA sequence: TGTGCCACCGCACCGGGACAACAAGAGACCCAGTACTTC.

This clonotype has at least ten counts. This chain links TRBV10-3 with TRBJ2-5, with D possibly matching TRBD1 (5 bases). Trimming took 3 bases from V and 7 from J, leaving 12 bases between them. The germline V gene encodes CDR1 ENHRY and CDR2 SYGVKD. This CDR3 has 13 residues. The CDR3 coding sequence is TGTGCCATCAGTGAAGGGGCCCCACTGACCCAGTACTTC. This encodes CAISEGAPLTQYF.

This clonotype was recorded a few times. The chain employs TRBV27 and TRBJ1-4, with unresolved D. Between the trimmed V and J ends, which lost 4 bases and 8 bases, there was a span of 14 bases. CDR3 size: 14 residues. CDR1 MNHEY and CDR2 SMNVEV come from the germline V gene (reference sequence). CDR3 amino acids: CASSSITMGEKLFF. Written as DNA, the CDR3 is TGTGCCAGCAGTTCCATCACGATGGGGGAAAAACTGTTTTTT.

V gene TRBV6-2 or TRBV6-3 combines with J gene TRBJ2-2; 7 nucleotides match TRBD1. Germline V CDR1 and CDR2: MNHEY, SVGEGT. J was trimmed by 9 bases and V by 4 bases; bases with no gene match: 11. The CDR3 has 15 amino acids. CDR3 loop: CASSSGTAIPRELFF. The CDR3 DNA is TGTGCCAGCAGTTCCGGGACAGCAATACCAAGGGAGCTGTTTTTT.

In this sample, this clonotype turned up many times. This sequence joins TRBV5-1 and TRBJ2-7; 8 positions agree with TRBD1. The germline V gene has CDR1 SGHRS and CDR2 YFSETQ. Trimming removed 5 bases from V and 2 bases from J; junction bases left unmatched: 3. The CDR3 runs to 13 residues. This CDR3 reads CASRRTGTYEQYF. The CDR3, as DNA: TGCGCCAGCAGGAGGACAGGGACCTACGAGCAGTACTTC.

Many counts were recorded for this clonotype. The gene calls are TRBV29-1 and TRBJ2-7; TRBD1 agrees at 9 bases. This CDR3 region has 12 residues. The junction had 7 bases not matched to a gene; V was cut back by 7 bases and J by 6 bases. Germline values: CDR1 SQVTM, CDR2 ANQGSEA. Here the CDR3 DNA reads TGCAGCGCCGCCGGACAGGGGACCGAGCAGTACTTC. Its translation is CSAAGQGTEQYF.

This chain joins TRBV12-3 or TRBV12-4 and TRBJ2-6; possibly TRBD2 for D (6 bases). V was trimmed by 3 bases and J by 6 bases, leaving 15 bases between them. This CDR3 contains 16 residues. For the CDR3, the DNA is TGTGCCAGCAGTTTGTTGGGGGGAGCACTGGCCAACGTCCTGACTTTC. Its protein is CASSLLGGALANVLTF.

This clonotype has a handful of counts. The CDR3 loop reads CASSRRKYQETQYF. The CDR3 region has the DNA TGTGCCAGCAGTCGACGAAAGTACCAAGAGACCCAGTACTTC. V usage is TRBV6-1 and J usage is TRBJ2-5; no clear D gene. V lost 5 bases to trimming and J lost 0 bases, with 10 bases between them. Per germline, CDR1 MNHNS and CDR2 SASEGT. CDR3 size: 14 residues.

This clonotype occurred a few times. The chain uses TRBV3-1 and TRBJ2-1; D call uncertain. Trimming shortened V by 0 bases and J by 4 bases, and 19 bases separated the two germline ends. CDR3 length: 18 residues. In germline, CDR1 is LGHDT, CDR2 YNNKEL (reference sequence). CDR3 in amino acids: CASSQDGSGPVLYNEQFF. CDR3 nucleotide sequence: TGTGCCAGCAGCCAAGATGGCTCAGGACCAGTCCTTTACAATGAGCAGTTCTTC.

V gene TRBV6-1 combines with J gene TRBJ1-5; 7 bases line up with TRBD1. This CDR3 is 15 amino acids long. The ends lost 6 bases at V and 2 bases at J; junction bases unmatched: 7. The germline V gene has CDR1 MNHNS and CDR2 SASEGT. The CDR3 here is CASSSSTGGNQPQHF. The CDR3 DNA follows: TGTGCCAGCAGCTCCAGTACAGGGGGCAATCAGCCCCAGCATTTT.

This chain uses TRBV6-1 with TRBJ2-7; 11 nucleotides agree with TRBD1. The CDR3 is made up of 13 amino acids. Germline V lookup: CDR1 MNHNS, CDR2 SASEGT. With V trimmed by 8 bases and J by 6 bases, 6 bases remained unmatched. The CDR3 loop reads CASAGTGGREQYF. The CDR3 DNA follows: TGTGCCAGCGCCGGGACAGGGGGACGCGAGCAGTACTTC.

Only a few counts were recorded for this clonotype. The genes are TRBV5-1 and TRBJ1-4; 8 bases map to TRBD1. CDR1 is SGHRS and CDR2 is YFSETQ in the germline V gene. J lost 7 bases, V lost 0 bases, and 14 bases had no gene match. There are 18 residues in the CDR3. CDR3 in amino acids: CASSLVSRGRGGGEKLFF. The CDR3 DNA sequence: TGCGCCAGCAGCTTGGTGTCCAGGGGGCGCGGTGGTGGTGAAAAACTGTTTTTT.

This clonotype was seen a few times. A read error may produce the germline difference seen at one junction end. CDR3 nucleotide sequence: TGCAGTGCTCCAGACAGCAAAGATACGCAGTATTTT. This codes for CSAPDSKDTQYF. The chain uses TRBV20-1 and TRBJ2-3, with D tentatively TRBD1 (5 bases). This CDR3 is 12 amino acids long. Germline V gene data show CDR1 as DFQATT and CDR2 as SNEGSKA (reference sequence).